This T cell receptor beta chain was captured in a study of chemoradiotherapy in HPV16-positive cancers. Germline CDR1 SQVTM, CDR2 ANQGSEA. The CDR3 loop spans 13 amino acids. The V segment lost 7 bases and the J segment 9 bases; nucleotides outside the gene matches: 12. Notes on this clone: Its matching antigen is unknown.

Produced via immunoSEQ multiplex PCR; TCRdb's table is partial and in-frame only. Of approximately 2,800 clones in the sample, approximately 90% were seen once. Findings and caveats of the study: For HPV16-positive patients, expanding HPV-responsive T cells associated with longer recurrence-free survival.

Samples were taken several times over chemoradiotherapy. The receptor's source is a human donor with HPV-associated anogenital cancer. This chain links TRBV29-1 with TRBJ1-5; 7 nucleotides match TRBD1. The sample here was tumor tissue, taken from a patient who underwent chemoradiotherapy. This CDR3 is CSAWDSGLGPQHF. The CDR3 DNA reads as TGCAGCGCATGGGACAGCGGCTTGGGGCCCCAGCATTTT.